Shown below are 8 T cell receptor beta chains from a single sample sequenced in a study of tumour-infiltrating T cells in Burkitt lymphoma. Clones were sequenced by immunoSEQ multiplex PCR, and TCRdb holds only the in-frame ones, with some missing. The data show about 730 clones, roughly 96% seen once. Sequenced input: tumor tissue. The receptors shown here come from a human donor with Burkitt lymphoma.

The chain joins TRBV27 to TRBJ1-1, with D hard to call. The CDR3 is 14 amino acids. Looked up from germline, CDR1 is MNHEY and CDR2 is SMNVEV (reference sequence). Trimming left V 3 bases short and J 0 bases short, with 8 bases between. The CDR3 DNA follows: TGTGCCAGCAGTTTCGGAGGAATGAACACTGAAGCTTTCTTT. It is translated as CASSFGGMNTEAFF.

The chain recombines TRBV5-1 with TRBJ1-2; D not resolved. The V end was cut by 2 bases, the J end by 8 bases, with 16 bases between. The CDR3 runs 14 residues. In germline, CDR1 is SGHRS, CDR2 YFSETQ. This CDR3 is CASSFLGASEGYTF. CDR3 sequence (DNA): TGCGCCAGCAGCTTTTTAGGAGCGTCGGAGGGCTACACCTTC.

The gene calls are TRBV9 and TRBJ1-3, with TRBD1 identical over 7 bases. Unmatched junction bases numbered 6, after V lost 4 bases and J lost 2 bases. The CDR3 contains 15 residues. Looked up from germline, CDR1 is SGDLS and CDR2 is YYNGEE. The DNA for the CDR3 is TGTGCCAGCAGCACCGGGACAGTCCCTGGAAACACCATATATTTT. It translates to CASSTGTVPGNTIYF. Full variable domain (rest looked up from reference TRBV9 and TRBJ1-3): DSGVTQTPKHLITATGQRVTLRCSPRSGDLSVYWYQQSLDQGLQFLIQYYNGEERAKGNILERFSAQQFPDLHSELNLSSLELGDSALYFCASSTGTVPGNTIYFGEGSWLTVV.

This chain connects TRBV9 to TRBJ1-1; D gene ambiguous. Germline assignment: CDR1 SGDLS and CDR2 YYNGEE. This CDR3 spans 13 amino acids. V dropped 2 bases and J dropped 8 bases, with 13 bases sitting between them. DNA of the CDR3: TGTGCCAGCAGCGTTTCAGCCACCTCCGAAGCTTTCTTT. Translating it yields CASSVSATSEAFF.

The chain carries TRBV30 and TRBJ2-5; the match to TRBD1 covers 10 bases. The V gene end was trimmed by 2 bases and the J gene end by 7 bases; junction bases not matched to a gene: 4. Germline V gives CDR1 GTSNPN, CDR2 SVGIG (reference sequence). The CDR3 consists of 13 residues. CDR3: CAWSRGQGGTQYF. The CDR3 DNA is TGTGCCTGGAGTCGAGGACAGGGGGGGACCCAGTACTTC.

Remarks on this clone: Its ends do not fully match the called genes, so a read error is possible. The CDR3 sequence is CASNQDPPGASTDTQYF. Here the CDR3 DNA reads TGCGCCAGCAACCAAGATCCTCCAGGGGCTAGCACAGATACGCAGTATTTT. The rearrangement uses TRBV4-1 and TRBJ2-3; possibly TRBD1 for D (6 bases). The CDR3 runs to 17 residues. Per the germline V gene, CDR1 is MGHRA and CDR2 is YSYEKL.

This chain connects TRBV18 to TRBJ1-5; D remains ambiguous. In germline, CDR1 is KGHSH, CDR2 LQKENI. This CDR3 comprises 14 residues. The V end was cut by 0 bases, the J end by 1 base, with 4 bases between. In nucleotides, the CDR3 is TGTGCCAGCTCACCACCCAACAGCAATCAGCCCCAGCATTTT. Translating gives CASSPPNSNQPQHF.

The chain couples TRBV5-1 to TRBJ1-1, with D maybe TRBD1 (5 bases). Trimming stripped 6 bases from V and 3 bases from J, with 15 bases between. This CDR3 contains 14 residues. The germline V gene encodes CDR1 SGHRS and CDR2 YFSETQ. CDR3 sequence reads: CASTSGGGDTEAFF. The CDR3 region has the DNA TGCGCCAGCACCTCAGGAGGAGGGGACACTGAAGCTTTCTTT.